This TCR beta chain emerged from a study of blood T cell repertoires in COVID-19. TCRdb's copy holds only in-frame clones and misses some; the assay was immunoSEQ multiplex PCR. The sample yields over 100,000 clones, about four fifths seen once. The sample was peripheral blood. This clonotype originated in an older woman with acute or convalescent COVID-19.

This CDR3 reads CASSEGMRTLNYGYTF. For the CDR3, the DNA is TGTGCCAGCAGTGAAGGCATGCGAACCTTGAACTATGGCTACACCTTC. This chain joins TRBV2 and TRBJ1-2; D is ambiguous. Germline CDR1 reads SNHLY; CDR2 reads FYNNEI. CDR3 length equals 16 residues. Trimming took 1 base from V and 2 from J, leaving 14 bases between them.